This passage covers 24 T cell receptor beta chains from one sample sequenced in a study of Graves' ophthalmopathy and Graves' hyperthyroidism. Using RNA transcripts, the TCR beta CDR3 regions were amplified. Second-round multiplex PCR followed a first-round RT-PCR using HTBI primers. TCRdb reanalysed the multiplex PCR reads using MiXCR and keeps one entry per CDR3 protein. Here the sample spans about 370,000 distinct CDR3 sequences, 17% being singletons. Sequenced sample: peripheral blood. These receptor sequences come from an adult woman with stable Graves' hyperthyroidism.

This clonotype was seen ten or more times. The chain carries TRBV12-3 or TRBV12-4 and TRBJ1-2; D may be TRBD1 (5 bases). Deletions cut 3 bases from V and 0 bases from J, with 11 bases between. The CDR3 has 15 residues. The CDR3 loop is CASSFKGLPNYGYTF. The CDR3 DNA follows: TGTGCCAGCAGTTTTAAGGGACTCCCTAACTATGGCTACACCTTC.

For this clonotype: The junction differs from germline at one of its ends, possibly a read error. This chain connects TRBV6-1 to TRBJ1-2; D ambiguous. Germline V lookup: CDR1 MNHNS, CDR2 SASEGT. There are 16 residues in the CDR3. CDR3 coding DNA: TGTGCCAGCAGTGCCCCAATCGGACTAGAAGACTATGGTTACACCTTC. Translating it yields CASSAPIGLEDYGYTF.

The chain joins TRBV5-5 to TRBJ1-6; unclear D gene. The V gene lost 3 bases and the J gene lost 0 bases, with 19 bases spanning the gap. The CDR3 is 19 residues long. Germline V gene lookup returns CDR1 SGHKS and CDR2 YYEKEE (reference sequence). Here the CDR3 DNA reads TGTGCCAGCAGCTCGATTATGGGAGTCCAAAGCTCCTATAATTCACCCCTCCACTTT. The encoded protein is CASSSIMGVQSSYNSPLHF.

This clonotype was observed at least ten times. The chain employs TRBV18 and TRBJ2-7; D gene unclear. CDR3 size: 15 residues. Trimming stripped 3 bases from V and 2 bases from J, with 14 bases between. Germline V gene lookup returns CDR1 KGHSH and CDR2 LQKENI. CDR3 nucleotide sequence: TGTGCCAGCTCACCCCCTCAAAGGACCACCTACGAGCAGTACTTC. Translation gives CASSPPQRTTYEQYF.

This clonotype was recorded many times. V usage is TRBV5-1 and J usage is TRBJ2-7; 7 nucleotides line up with TRBD1. This CDR3 region has 16 residues. The ends lost 0 bases at V and 7 bases at J; junction bases unmatched: 13. CDR1 is SGHRS, CDR2 YFSETQ, per germline. CDR3 nucleotides: TGCGCCAGCAGCTTGGGTGGACAGGCTCAGCGAACGGAGCAGTACTTC. It is translated as CASSLGGQAQRTEQYF.

This clonotype was seen a few times. A much larger clone lies a single base off, so this may be a read error. The J gene is TRBJ2-4, the V gene TRBV27; no clear D gene. The CDR3 runs to 15 residues. Germline CDR1 is MNHEY and CDR2 is SMNVEV (reference sequence). This chain's CDR3 is CASSLMLGSKNIKYF. The CDR3 bases are TGTGCCAGCAGTTTAATGCTGGGGTCTAAAAACATTAAGTACTTC.

Worth noting for this clonotype: Since a much larger clone is just one base distant, this may be a read error. Because the CDR3 is missing its conserved closing phenylalanine or tryptophan, this is likely a read error. The chain joins TRBV6-2 or TRBV6-3 to TRBJ1-5; a weak D match, TRBD1 (5 bases). This CDR3 contains 13 residues. The germline V and J ends were trimmed by 3 bases and 6 bases, with 9 bases remaining between them. CDR1 MNHEY and CDR2 SVGEGT come from the germline V gene. The CDR3 spells CASSYIGVQPQHL. In DNA form, the CDR3 reads TGTGCCAGCAGTTATATAGGGGTTCAGCCCCAGCATCTT.

The gene calls are TRBV6-2 or TRBV6-3 and TRBJ1-5; the match to TRBD1 covers 11 bases. The CDR3 length is 15 residues. With 6 bases clipped from V and 3 bases from J, the junction kept 4 bases outside the gene matches. Germline V gene sequence: CDR1 MNHEY, CDR2 SVGEGT. The DNA of the CDR3 is TGTGCCAGCAGATGGACAGGGGGCTCCAATCAGCCCCAGCATTTT. Amino acid sequence: CASRWTGGSNQPQHF.

This rearrangement joins TRBV2 to TRBJ1-5; 7 nucleotides align to TRBD1. The V gene end was trimmed by 4 bases and the J gene end by 2 bases; junction bases not matched to a gene: 8. Looked up from germline, CDR1 is SNHLY and CDR2 is FYNNEI. The CDR3 has 16 amino acids. The CDR3: CASSGQGGGGNQPQHF. The CDR3 nucleotides read TGTGCCAGCAGTGGACAGGGCGGTGGAGGCAATCAGCCCCAGCATTTT.

In this sample, this clonotype turned up many times. V usage is TRBV7-2 and J usage is TRBJ2-7; a weak D match, TRBD1 (6 bases). The germline V gene has CDR1 SGHTA and CDR2 FQGNSA. This CDR3 contains 14 residues. V lost 2 bases and J 8 bases, leaving 16 bases between the germline ends. In DNA form, the CDR3 reads TGTGCCAGCAGCTTAACCCGACAGGCGGGCCAGCAGTACTTC. This gives the protein CASSLTRQAGQQYF.

The chain links TRBV27 to TRBJ2-7, with TRBD1 matching over 8 bases. Per germline, CDR1 MNHEY and CDR2 SMNVEV (reference sequence). The J segment lost 5 bases and the V segment lost 4 bases, leaving 7 bases of the junction unmatched. The CDR3 runs to 14 residues. The CDR3 coding sequence is TGTGCCAGCAGTTCGACAGGGGAGCACCACGAGCAGTACTTC. Translation: CASSSTGEHHEQYF.

The chain recombines TRBV29-1 with TRBJ1-1; D perhaps matches TRBD1 (5 bases). Germline lookup yields CDR1 SQVTM and CDR2 ANQGSEA. The CDR3 covers 10 residues. Trimming stripped 4 bases from V and 11 bases from J, with 11 bases between. For the CDR3, the DNA is TGCAGCGTTGGACAGAACGGGGCTTTCTTT. It is translated as CSVGQNGAFF.

This clonotype came up many times. The rearrangement links TRBV5-1 to TRBJ2-2; D not certain. The CDR3 sequence is 15 residues long. Per germline, CDR1 SGHRS and CDR2 YFSETQ. V lost 2 bases and J 4 bases, leaving 12 bases between the germline ends. The CDR3 region is CASSFGSRSTGELFF. In DNA form, the CDR3 reads TGCGCCAGCAGCTTCGGCAGTAGGAGCACCGGGGAGCTGTTTTTT.

This chain uses TRBV12-3 or TRBV12-4 with TRBJ1-5; D possibly corresponds to TRBD1 (6 bases). The V gene lost 6 bases and the J gene lost 4 bases, with 16 bases spanning the gap. The CDR3 is made up of 15 amino acids. The CDR3: CASRRTERLNQPQHF. As DNA, the CDR3 is TGTGCCAGCAGGCGGACAGAAAGGCTGAATCAGCCCCAGCATTTT.

The chain couples TRBV7-9 to TRBJ2-7; 9 bases align to TRBD1. After removal of 5 bases from V and 3 bases from J, the junction contained 8 bases not matched to a gene. CDR3 length equals 15 residues. Germline CDR1 and CDR2: SEHNR and FQNEAQ (reference sequence). CDR3 sequence: CASSPWTGENYEQYF. For the CDR3, the DNA is TGTGCCAGCAGCCCATGGACAGGGGAAAACTACGAGCAGTACTTC.

This clonotype was recorded at least ten times. V usage is TRBV9 and J usage is TRBJ1-1, with D perhaps matching TRBD1 (5 bases). CDR1 is SGDLS and CDR2 is YYNGEE in the germline V gene. Trimming left V 0 bases short and J 1 base short, with 10 bases between. The CDR3 contains 15 residues. CDR3 in DNA: TGTGCCAGCAGCGTAGGTGGAAGGGGGAACACTGAAGCTTTCTTT. This sequence encodes CASSVGGRGNTEAFF. Combining the CDR3 with reference TRBV9 and TRBJ1-1 gives the whole variable domain DSGVTQTPKHLITATGQRVTLRCSPRSGDLSVYWYQQSLDQGLQFLIQYYNGEERAKGNILERFSAQQFPDLHSELNLSSLELGDSALYFCASSVGGRGNTEAFFGQGTRLTVV.

This clonotype appeared many times. The chain couples TRBV9 to TRBJ2-7, with 7 bases identical to TRBD2. The V gene end was trimmed by 0 bases and the J gene end by 1 base; junction bases not matched to a gene: 7. Germline CDR1 SGDLS, CDR2 YYNGEE. The CDR3 spans 16 residues. The DNA for the CDR3 is TGTGCCAGCAGCGTAGGCCCAGCGGGAATGTCCTACGAGCAGTACTTC. Its translation: CASSVGPAGMSYEQYF.

The sample holds many counts of this clonotype. The chain couples TRBV6-5 to TRBJ2-2; D could derive from TRBD1 or TRBD2 (6 bases each). Germline V CDR1 and CDR2: MNHEY, SVGAGI. Trimming left V 7 bases short and J 0 bases short, with 15 bases between. This CDR3 is 16 amino acids long. Here the CDR3 reads CASISLGGANTGELFF. The CDR3 DNA reads TGTGCCAGCATTTCTCTGGGGGGCGCGAACACCGGGGAGCTGTTTTTT.

This clonotype has at least ten counts. V gene TRBV12-3 or TRBV12-4 combines with J gene TRBJ2-5; TRBD2 might be the D (7 bases). Trimming pared 2 bases from V and 5 bases from J, leaving 15 bases between. The length of the CDR3 is 15 residues. The CDR3 is CASSLTPGGGETQYF. In DNA, the CDR3 is TGTGCCAGCAGTTTAACCCCCGGCGGGGGCGAGACCCAGTACTTC.

Of note for this clonotype: One junction end disagrees with the germline gene, perhaps due to a read error. The V gene is TRBV12-3 or TRBV12-4, the J gene TRBJ2-1, with D perhaps matching TRBD2 (5 bases). The CDR3 runs 17 residues. CDR3 bases: TGTGCCAGCAGTTTAAGTGGTGGCGGGCCGACCTACAATGAGAAGTTCTTC. Amino acid sequence: CASSLSGGGPTYNEKFF.

In this sample, this clonotype turned up many times. Since no conserved phenylalanine or tryptophan closes the CDR3, a read error is the likely cause. V gene TRBV6-7 combines with J gene TRBJ1-2, with no clear D. TRBV6-7 is classed as an ORF, of uncertain function. The germline V and J ends were trimmed by 6 bases and 4 bases, with 21 bases remaining between them. CDR3 size: 16 residues. CDR3 sequence: CASRNRRTPRVYGYTL. Here the CDR3 DNA reads TGTGCCAGCAGAAACCGACGGACCCCACGTGTCTATGGCTACACCCTC.

This clonotype was seen many times. Since no conserved phenylalanine or tryptophan closes the CDR3, a read error is the likely cause. The chain carries TRBV12-5 and TRBJ2-4, with D possibly matching TRBD2 (5 bases). V was shortened by 2 bases and J by 8 bases, with 13 bases between the two germline ends. The CDR3 runs 14 residues. CDR1 is LGHNT, CDR2 FRNRAP, per germline. The CDR3 nucleotides are TGTGCTAGTGGTTTGAACGGGGTTCTTGACATTCAGTACCTC. It is translated as CASGLNGVLDIQYL.

This clonotype turned up a few times. An end of the junction does not agree with germline; a read error may underlie this. V usage is TRBV12-3 or TRBV12-4 and J usage is TRBJ2-1; no clear D. The CDR3 extends over 12 amino acids. The CDR3 region has the DNA TGTGCCAGCAGTTTAGCGGGGAATGAGAAGTTCTTC. Its translation is CASSLAGNEKFF.

Many counts were recorded for this clonotype. The chain has TRBV6-2 or TRBV6-3 and TRBJ2-2; no definite D call. Trimming cost V 7 bases and J 2 bases, with 14 bases left between them. The germline gives CDR1 MNHEY, CDR2 SVGEGT. The CDR3 is 15 residues long. The CDR3 coding sequence is TGTGCCAGCACCCCAGACCGTGGCAACACCGGGGAGCTGTTTTTT. Translation: CASTPDRGNTGELFF.